This T cell receptor beta chain was sequenced during a study of T cell changes during pregnancy in multiple sclerosis. Per the germline V gene, CDR1 is SGHDT and CDR2 is YYEEEE. The junction had 8 bases not matched to a gene; V was cut back by 1 base and J by 8 bases. The CDR3 loop spans 16 amino acids. The repertoire was sequenced with immunoSEQ multiplex PCR; TCRdb's copy has only in-frame clones and lacks some. The table shows roughly 110,000 clones, with about 94% occurring only once. V usage is TRBV5-6 and J usage is TRBJ2-1; 11 bases line up with TRBD2. Sequencing used peripheral blood, obtained in the third trimester of pregnancy. The clonotype comes from a female donor with multiple sclerosis, enrolled in a pregnancy study. The CDR3 is CASSLLLAGERDEQFF. The CDR3 DNA reads as TGTGCCAGCAGCTTGTTACTAGCGGGAGAGCGGGATGAGCAGTTCTTC.